Included here is one T cell receptor (beta chain) sequence, with context. Its antigen is still unknown. This entry comes from a study of post-analysis software for immune sequencing data. CDR1 and CDR2 from the germline V gene are DFQATT and SNEGSKA (reference sequence). This CDR3 comprises 17 residues. The germline V and J ends were trimmed by 0 bases and 4 bases, with 18 bases remaining between them. Included in the TCR beta cDNA libraries were unique molecular identifiers. It was from roughly 0.93 to 9.6 million T cells that approximately 500,000 cDNA molecules came. TCRdb reanalysed the PCR reads using MiXCR and keeps one entry per CDR3 protein. The sample includes some 450,000 distinct CDR3 sequences, less than 45% seen only once; the top ten take about 12%. Notes on the study in general: Pronounced co-clustering by F measure was evident among identically batched samples. Controls showed significantly higher normalized Chao1 diversity than did multiple sclerosis patients. In patients, TRBV5-6, TRBV5-1 and TRBV20-1 belonged to five or six TRBV segments found more frequently than in controls.

Sequenced: blood. The chain uses TRBV20-1 and TRBJ1-4; unclear D gene. The sequence derives from a girl aged 10 to 17 with multiple sclerosis. The CDR3 DNA follows: TGCAGTGCTAGAGATCTAATCAAGGCAGACCTTAATGAAAAACTGTTTTTT. This translates into CSARDLIKADLNEKLFF.